In this sample, the clone carrying this T cell receptor beta chain turned up many times. Its antigen is unknown. This sample was included in a study of T cell repertoires in cytomegalovirus infection. Study information: Matching HLA type and CMV infection were both indicated by public TCR beta signatures. Overall study results and limits: The study found HLA-C-restricted CMV-specific TCR beta clonotypes dominating the ex vivo response.

Germline V gene lookup returns CDR1 SGHDN and CDR2 FVKESK. This CDR3 is built from 17 residues. Trimming cost V 2 bases and J 1 base, with 15 bases left between them. TCRdb reanalysed the reads using MiXCR and keeps one entry per CDR3 protein. Of about 260,000 distinct CDR3 sequences detected, roughly 13% appear once; the ten largest clones hold 7% to 9.5%. The V and J genes are TRBV14 and TRBJ2-1; TRBD2 might be the D (6 bases). Material for sequencing was PBMCs. The clonotype was recovered from a human donor in good health (CMV status not recorded). Some clones in this sample may be carry-over from other donors' samples. Written as DNA, the CDR3 is TGTGCCAGCAGCCAAAATTGGGGGGAGACGTCCTACAATGAGCAGTTCTTC. Protein: CASSQNWGETSYNEQFF.